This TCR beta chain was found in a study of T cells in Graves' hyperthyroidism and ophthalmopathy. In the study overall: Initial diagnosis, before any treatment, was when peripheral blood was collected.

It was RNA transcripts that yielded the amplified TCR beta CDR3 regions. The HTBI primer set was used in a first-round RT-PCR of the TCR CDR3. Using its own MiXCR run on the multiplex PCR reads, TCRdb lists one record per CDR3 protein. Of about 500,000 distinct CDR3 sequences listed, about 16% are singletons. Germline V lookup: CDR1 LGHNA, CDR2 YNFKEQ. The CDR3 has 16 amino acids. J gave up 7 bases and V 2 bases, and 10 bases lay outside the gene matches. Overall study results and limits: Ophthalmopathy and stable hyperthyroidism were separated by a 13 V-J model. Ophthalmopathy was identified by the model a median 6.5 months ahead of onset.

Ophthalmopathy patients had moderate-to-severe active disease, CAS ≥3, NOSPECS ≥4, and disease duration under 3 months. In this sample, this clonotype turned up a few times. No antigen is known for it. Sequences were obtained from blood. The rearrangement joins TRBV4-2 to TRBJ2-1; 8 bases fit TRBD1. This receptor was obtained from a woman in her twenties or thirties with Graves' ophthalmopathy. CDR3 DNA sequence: TGTGCCAGCAGCCAATACCCGGGACAGGCCTTAAATGAGCAGTTCTTC. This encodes CASSQYPGQALNEQFF.